Detailed here is one T cell receptor (beta chain). This clonotype has ten or more counts. The clone's antigen remains unknown. No qualities accompany the bases; no much larger clone lies one base away. This sample was taken from a study of T-cell reconstitution after alpha-beta-depleted transplantation in children (dated by TCRdb to about 2016). With regard to the full study: Using TCR repertoire profiling, the study quantitatively followed how T-cell immune reconstitution unfolded in children after TCRalphabeta/CD19-depleted allogeneic hematopoietic cell transplantation.

From its cysteine to its phenylalanine, the CDR3 spans 15 amino acids. Solely the CDR3 DNA is kept, with 45 bases framed from the first base. For CDR1 and CDR2, the germline V gene lists SGHRS and YFSETQ. Clipping removes 0 bases from V and 5 bases from J, with 5 as the unmatched junction base count. Libraries were made using PCR. TCRdb shows the sequencer as Illumina HiSeq 2500. Molecular barcoding was employed in the preparation of TCR libraries, with unique molecular identifiers being used to normalize TCRbeta repertoire quantification. Through fastp at Q25 and MiXCR, TCRdb rebuilt clones from the public reads, retaining in-frame beta chains. For every CDR3 protein sequence, its rows merge into one entry that carries the most common genes and DNA. The sample table shows approximately 93,000 distinct CDR3 sequences, and more than 7% are seen once. The ten largest make up just under 7% of the sample.

This receptor chain uses TRBV5-1 and TRBJ2-3, with TRBD2 identical over 8 junction bases. The sample consisted of PBMCs from the stem cell graft donor, taken from the stem cell graft. This receptor was taken from a human donor who donated a stem cell graft to a child with congenital amegakaryocytic thrombocytopenia. The CDR3 amino acid sequence is: CASSLEWTSRDTQYF. The nucleotide sequence is TGCGCCAGCAGCTTGGAATGGACTAGCCGAGATACGCAGTATTTT.